The 24 T cell receptor beta chains presented below share a single source sample, sequenced in a study of OX40 agonist ivuxolimab in advanced cancers. Sequencing was performed with immunoSEQ multiplex PCR; in TCRdb, only in-frame clones are kept and a portion is missing. The sample holds tens of thousands of clones, approximately 90% seen once. Here the sequenced sample was CD4+ or CD8+ T cells sorted from blood, taken in a trial of the OX40 agonist ivuxolimab. The receptors stem from an adult with an advanced solid tumor such as melanoma, head and neck, liver or kidney cancer.

This clone is a singleton in its sample. The CDR3 loop reads CASSPSGLLYNEQFF. CDR3 bases: TGTGCCAGCTCACCTTCGGGACTTCTCTACAATGAGCAGTTCTTC. This sequence joins TRBV18 and TRBJ2-1; perhaps TRBD2 as D (6 bases). Trimming removed 3 bases at V and 3 bases at J, with 12 bases between. The CDR3 extends over 15 amino acids. Germline assignment: CDR1 KGHSH and CDR2 LQKENI.

The rearrangement links TRBV4-3 to TRBJ2-2; D perhaps matches TRBD1 (6 bases). The germline gives CDR1 LGHNA, CDR2 YSLEER. The CDR3 has 16 amino acids. Trimming pared 2 bases from V and 0 bases from J, leaving 10 bases between. In DNA, the CDR3 is TGCGCCAGCAGCCAACAGGGGACCCCGAACACCGGGGAGCTGTTTTTT. Its translation: CASSQQGTPNTGELFF.

This clone was counted a single time. This chain links TRBV5-4 with TRBJ2-7; D might be TRBD1 (6 bases). The CDR3 has 13 amino acids. The V end was cut by 0 bases, the J end by 5 bases, with 9 bases between. From germline, CDR1 is SGHNT and CDR2 YYREEE (reference sequence). CDR3 in amino acids: CASSLVQGDEQYF. The CDR3 region has the DNA TGTGCCAGCAGCTTGGTACAGGGTGACGAGCAGTACTTC.

The chain is built from TRBV7-2 and TRBJ2-7; 7 bases line up with TRBD1. Trimming cost V 5 bases and J 1 base; bases outside gene matches: 2. Germline CDR1 is SGHTA and CDR2 is FQGNSA. This CDR3 spans 13 amino acids. The CDR3 loop reads CASSTGQSYEQYF. The CDR3 region has the DNA TGTGCCAGCAGCACGGGACAGTCCTACGAGCAGTACTTC.

The chain couples TRBV28 to TRBJ1-5; D remains ambiguous. CDR1 and CDR2 (germline): MDHEN, SYDVKM. The CDR3 length is 12 residues. The germline V and J ends were trimmed by 7 bases and 5 bases, with 9 bases remaining between them. CDR3 nucleotide sequence: TGTGCCAGCACCGGGGTCGATCAGCCCCAGCATTTT. It translates to CASTGVDQPQHF.

This clone was seen ten or more times. Other DNA sequences in the same sample also yield this CDR3. The chain is built from TRBV7-9 and TRBJ1-1; 8 bases agree with TRBD1. The germline V gene encodes CDR1 SEHNR and CDR2 FQNEAQ (reference sequence). This CDR3 is built from 14 residues. V was clipped by 5 bases and J by 4 bases; unmatched bases: 6. CDR3 in amino acids: CASSHGQGGTEAFF. The CDR3 DNA follows: TGTGCCAGCAGCCACGGACAGGGAGGCACTGAAGCTTTCTTT. The full variable domain, rest sourced from reference TRBV7-9 and TRBJ1-1, is DTGVSQNPRHKITKRGQNVTFRCDPISEHNRLYWYRQTLGQGPEFLTYFQNEAQLEKSRLLSDRFSAERPKGSFSTLEIQRTEQGDSAMYLCASSHGQGGTEAFFGQGTRLTVV.

The chain combines TRBV27 with TRBJ2-2; D call uncertain. Germline lookup yields CDR1 MNHEY and CDR2 SMNVEV (reference sequence). This CDR3 contains 14 residues. Trimming removed 2 bases at V and 0 bases at J, with 4 bases between. CDR3 sequence: CASSLVTNTGELFF. CDR3 nucleotides: TGTGCCAGCAGTTTAGTCACGAACACCGGGGAGCTGTTTTTT.

The chain has TRBV11-2 and TRBJ1-3, with a tentative D call TRBD1 (6 bases). The CDR3 runs to 14 residues. The V and J ends lost 5 bases and 4 bases respectively, with 12 bases between them. The germline gives CDR1 SGHAT, CDR2 FQNNGV. CDR3: CASSPTGSGNTIYF. DNA of the CDR3: TGTGCCAGCAGCCCCACAGGGTCCGGAAACACCATATATTTT. Combining the CDR3 with reference TRBV11-2 and TRBJ1-3 gives the whole variable domain EAGVAQSPRYKIIEKRQSVAFWCNPISGHATLYWYQQILGQGPKLLIQFQNNGVVDDSQLPKDRFSAERLKGVDSTLKIQPAKLEDSAVYLCASSPTGSGNTIYFGEGSWLTVV.

This chain joins TRBV11-1 and TRBJ1-1; D not certain. Looked up from germline, CDR1 is SGHAT and CDR2 is FQDESV (reference sequence). The CDR3 loop spans 12 amino acids. The V and J ends lost 3 bases and 5 bases respectively, with 7 bases between them. The CDR3 DNA sequence: TGTGCCAGCAGCTTTGGGTGGACTGAAGCTTTCTTT. Protein product: CASSFGWTEAFF.

The rearrangement joins TRBV5-4 to TRBJ2-4, with 8 bases matching TRBD1. Germline CDR1 and CDR2: SGHNT and YYREEE (reference sequence). V lost 4 bases to trimming and J lost 6 bases; unmatched junction nucleotides: 9. The CDR3 has 15 residues. The CDR3 bases are TGTGCCAGCAGCCGCACGACAGGGGTGCGAAACATTCAGTACTTC. It codes for CASSRTTGVRNIQYF. The whole variable domain, remainder taken from reference TRBV5-4 and TRBJ2-4, is ETGVTQSPTHLIKTRGQQVTLRCSSQSGHNTVSWYQQALGQGPQFIFQYYREEENGRGNFPPRFSGLQFPNYSSELNVNALELDDSALYLCASSRTTGVRNIQYFGAGTRLSVL.

The chain is built from TRBV19 and TRBJ2-3, with D unclear. With 3 bases removed from V and 4 bases from J, the gap between germline ends came to 17 bases. Looked up from germline, CDR1 is LNHDA and CDR2 is SQIVND (reference sequence). The CDR3 consists of 16 residues. The CDR3 loop is CASSISVASLADTQYF. The CDR3 DNA follows: TGTGCCAGTAGTATCAGTGTCGCTAGTTTAGCAGATACGCAGTATTTT.

J is TRBJ2-5 and V is TRBV7-9, with TRBD2 matching over 8 bases. This CDR3 has 18 amino acids. V was clipped by 3 bases and J by 5 bases; unmatched bases: 17. Germline CDR1 reads SEHNR; CDR2 reads FQNEAQ (reference sequence). The chain's CDR3 is CASSFGRAGATSQETQYF. The CDR3 nucleotides are TGTGCCAGCAGCTTTGGTCGAGCGGGGGCCACCTCCCAGGAGACCCAGTACTTC.

J is TRBJ1-4 and V is TRBV6-5; D perhaps matches TRBD1 (5 bases). Per the germline V gene, CDR1 is MNHEY and CDR2 is SVGAGI. This CDR3 contains 14 residues. With 4 bases removed from V and 5 bases from J, the gap between germline ends came to 11 bases. The CDR3 loop is CASSSGGVNEKLFF. In nucleotides, the CDR3 is TGTGCCAGCAGTTCCGGGGGGGTAAATGAAAAACTGTTTTTT.

The gene calls are TRBV4-1 and TRBJ2-4, with D possibly matching TRBD2 (7 bases). Trimming stripped 0 bases from V and 3 bases from J, with 15 bases between. This CDR3 comprises 17 residues. The germline V gene has CDR1 MGHRA and CDR2 YSYEKL. CDR3 sequence (DNA): TGCGCCAGCAGCCAAGATTGGGGGGGCAGGGACAAAAACATTCAGTACTTC. Protein sequence: CASSQDWGGRDKNIQYF.

The chain is built from TRBV11-3 and TRBJ2-5; 11 bases agree with TRBD2. The trim removed 5 bases at V and 1 base at J, leaving 3 bases unmatched. The CDR3 extends over 15 amino acids. The V gene's germline CDR1 is SGHNT and CDR2 YENEEA. The CDR3 DNA is TGTGCCAGCAGCCTCGGGACTAGCGGCCAAGAGACCCAGTACTTC. Residues: CASSLGTSGQETQYF.

The chain uses TRBV18 and TRBJ2-2; possibly TRBD1 for D (6 bases). This CDR3 region has 17 residues. The V end lost 1 base, the J end lost 0 bases, and 12 bases lay between the germline ends. Per germline, CDR1 KGHSH and CDR2 LQKENI. This CDR3 reads CASSPLSQGANTGELFF. The CDR3, as DNA: TGTGCCAGCTCACCACTCTCACAGGGCGCGAACACCGGGGAGCTGTTTTTT.

The chain employs TRBV10-3 and TRBJ1-2, with D possibly TRBD1 on 5 matching bases. Germline CDR1 ENHRY, CDR2 SYGVKD. The V end lost 1 base, the J end lost 3 bases, and 12 bases lay between the germline ends. The CDR3 has 15 amino acids. The CDR3 DNA reads TGTGCCATCAGTGAGTACCGGGGGGACCACTATGGCTACACCTTC. Translation: CAISEYRGDHYGYTF.

This CDR3 is CASRKGASGNQPQHF. Here the CDR3 DNA reads TGTGCCAGCAGAAAGGGGGCTTCGGGCAATCAGCCCCAGCATTTT. The V call is TRBV2, the J call TRBJ1-5; 7 bases align to TRBD1. V lost 6 bases to trimming and J lost 2 bases; unmatched junction nucleotides: 7. Germline V gene data show CDR1 as SNHLY and CDR2 as FYNNEI. CDR3 size: 15 residues.

J is TRBJ1-5 and V is TRBV15, with a possible D match to TRBD1 (6 bases). The CDR3 consists of 18 residues. The V end lost 0 bases, the J end lost 1 base, and 16 bases lay between the germline ends. Germline values: CDR1 LNHNV, CDR2 YYDKDF (reference sequence). CDR3 nucleotide sequence: TGTGCCACCAGCAGAGAAGGGTACAGGGCGGGAAGCAATCAGCCCCAGCATTTT. Translation gives CATSREGYRAGSNQPQHF.

The chain uses TRBV7-3 and TRBJ2-1, with TRBD2 identical over 13 bases. Germline V gene data show CDR1 as SGHTA and CDR2 as FQGTGA. CDR3 size: 16 residues. V dropped 1 base and J dropped 5; count of bases not matched to a gene: 2. The CDR3 here is CASSLIGLAGDNEQFF. DNA for the CDR3: TGTGCCAGCAGCTTAATCGGACTAGCGGGGGACAATGAGCAGTTCTTC.

The CDR3, as DNA: TGTGCCAGCAGCAGAGGACTAGCGGGTACATTGAGAGAGACCCAGTACTTC. It codes for CASSRGLAGTLRETQYF. This sequence joins TRBV5-6 and TRBJ2-5; 11 bases map to TRBD2. V gave up 4 bases and J gave up 4 bases; unmatched junction bases: 12. Germline-derived CDR1 and CDR2 are SGHDT and YYEEEE. The CDR3 spans 17 residues. Drawing the rest from reference TRBV5-6 and TRBJ2-5, the complete variable domain is DAGVTQSPTHLIKTRGQQVTLRCSPKSGHDTVSWYQQALGQGPQFIFQYYEEEERQRGNFPDRFSGHQFPNYSSELNVNALLLGDSALYLCASSRGLAGTLRETQYFGPGTRLLVL.

The V and J genes are TRBV7-2 and TRBJ2-1; perhaps TRBD2 as D (7 bases). The CDR3 is made up of 15 amino acids. Looked up from germline, CDR1 is SGHTA and CDR2 is FQGNSA. The ends were cut back, 5 bases at V and 9 bases at J, with 20 bases in the middle. CDR3 in amino acids: CASSPGGGTGREQFF. CDR3 DNA: TGTGCCAGCAGCCCGGGGGGCGGAACTGGTCGTGAGCAGTTCTTC.

This clone was found once. The chain employs TRBV5-8 and TRBJ1-4; the D gene is possibly TRBD1 (6 bases). The CDR3 sequence is 13 residues long. CDR1 and CDR2 from the germline V gene are SGHTS and YDEGEE. Between the trimmed V and J ends, which lost 4 bases and 8 bases, there was a span of 12 bases. Here the CDR3 DNA reads TGTGCCAGCAGCCTACTTAGGGGGGAAAAACTGTTTTTT. As protein: CASSLLRGEKLFF.

The rearrangement joins TRBV20-1 to TRBJ2-7; no clear D. The germline V gene encodes CDR1 DFQATT and CDR2 SNEGSKA (reference sequence). The V end was cut by 3 bases, the J end by 4 bases, with 7 bases between. The CDR3 length is 11 residues. DNA of the CDR3: TGCAGTGCTAGTAGGGATTACGAGCAGTACTTC. It codes for CSASRDYEQYF.